A selection of T cell receptor beta chains follows, all from one sample in a study of CD8 T cells in Susac syndrome. TCRdb redid the calling of the immunoSEQ multiplex PCR reads with MiXCR, one entry per CDR3 protein. The repertoire has 150,000 to 160,000 distinct CDR3 sequences, about 95% of them found once; the top ten carry about 0.15%. Specimen: CD8+ T cells from PBMCs. The receptors shown here come from a human donor with multiple sclerosis. CDR3s leave out the opening cysteine and the closing phenylalanine or tryptophan.

j_call: TRBJ2-7
v_call: TRBV14
cdr3_aa: ASSQVPGLAYEQY

j_call: TRBJ1-2
v_call: TRBV13
cdr3_aa: ASSFEIGGHYGYT

j_call: TRBJ1-1
v_call: TRBV5-1
cdr3_aa: ASSPGRPNTEAF

j_call: TRBJ2-7
v_call: TRBV5-1
cdr3_aa: ASSPRRGGTYEQY

j_call: TRBJ1-3
v_call: TRBV29-1
cdr3_aa: SVEDQGAGNTIY

j_call: TRBJ1-2
v_call: TRBV15
cdr3_aa: ATSRDTGGYT

j_call: TRBJ2-7
v_call: TRBV20-1
cdr3_aa: SATDRQGSHYEQY

j_call: TRBJ1-2
v_call: TRBV20-1
cdr3_aa: SADVGAGGGYT

j_call: TRBJ1-5
v_call: TRBV20-1
cdr3_aa: SARSYRTGGNQPQH

j_call: TRBJ2-5
v_call: TRBV15
cdr3_aa: ATSRVGDPLQY

j_call: TRBJ1-6
v_call: TRBV9
cdr3_aa: ASSVAGTEYSPLH

j_call: TRBJ2-2
v_call: TRBV30
cdr3_aa: AWSLPPGRAYTGELF

j_call: TRBJ2-7
v_call: TRBV5-1
cdr3_aa: ASSMGQLHYEQY

j_call: TRBJ2-3
v_call: TRBV2
cdr3_aa: ASNEGLSFTDTQY

j_call: TRBJ2-1
v_call: TRBV6-5
cdr3_aa: ASSPPSSYNEQF

j_call: TRBJ2-3
v_call: TRBV9
cdr3_aa: ASSVGLLSTDTQY

j_call: TRBJ2-7
v_call: TRBV9
cdr3_aa: ASSVSPLFSYEQY